This T cell receptor beta chain was captured by sequencing in a study of cytomegalovirus exposure and HLA in healthy donors. Whole-study results and caveats: TCR beta chain V- and J-gene trimming was linked, in a later analysis, to a missense variant in DCLRE1C. Across all donors, roughly uniform sequencing depth was an assumption of the presence/absence analyses.

PCR was performed using 60 Vbeta and 13 Jbeta primers. Libraries were prepared by immunoSEQ multiplex PCR; TCRdb keeps only in-frame clonotypes and omits some of them. The data contain about 180,000 clones, less than 80% of them singletons. With respect to this clone: Its antigen is not known.

The germline gives CDR1 MNHEY, CDR2 SVGAGI. The CDR3 is made up of 14 amino acids. V lost 3 bases to trimming and J lost 4 bases, with 12 bases between them. The sequencing sample was made of PBMCs. The TCR sequence derives from a man aged 18-30 years in good health and CMV-seronegative. The J gene is TRBJ2-5, the V gene TRBV6-5, with D perhaps matching TRBD2 (7 bases). The CDR3 region has the DNA TGTGCCAGCAGTTATTCGGGGGGCGGAGAGACCCAGTACTTC. It codes for CASSYSGGGETQYF.